The rows below give T cell receptor beta chains drawn from one sample of a study of graft-versus-host responses after intestinal transplantation. These TCRs' antigens remain unknown. Clones were sequenced by immunoSEQ multiplex PCR, and TCRdb holds only the in-frame ones, with some missing. Counted here are tens of thousands of clones, approximately 94% occurring once; the ten biggest clones make up roughly 0.53%. This material consisted of unstimulated CD8+ T cells sorted from spleen or lymph node cells, taken before intestinal transplant. The receptor source for this set is a human donor who received an intestinal transplant. Each CDR3 is given with its conserved first and last residue. The D gene is left open where the match is weak. Only part of the rows carry a size: once, few, many, or a class if the clone is expanded.

.	.	TRBV30	TRBJ2-4	TGTGCCTGGAGTGTACCCAGGCAGTATCTAGCCAAAAACATTCAGTACTTC	CAWSVPRQYLAKNIQYF
.	.	TRBV5-6	TRBJ2-5	TGTGCCAGCAGCTTGAAGTTAACCATCGAAGAGACCCAGTACTTC	CASSLKLTIEETQYF
.	TRBD1	TRBV27	TRBJ1-1	TGTGCCAGCAGTTTACGACCGGGACAGGGGTTGAACACTGAAGCTTTCTTT	CASSLRPGQGLNTEAFF
.	TRBD1	TRBV27	TRBJ2-3	TGTGCCAGCAGTTCCGATCCCACCGGGACAGGTGACGATACGCAGTATTTT	CASSSDPTGTGDDTQYF
.	.	TRBV6-1	TRBJ1-4	TGTGCCAGCAGTGGGGCAGGGATTTTTGAAAAACTGTTTTTT	CASSGAGIFEKLFF
.	.	TRBV28	TRBJ2-5	TGTGCCAGCAGCTCTGGGGTGGGGGCGCTATTAGAGACCCAGTACTTC	CASSSGVGALLETQYF
.	.	TRBV28	TRBJ2-7	TGTGCCAGCAATGCGGACTCCTACGAGCAGTACTTC	CASNADSYEQYF
.	TRBD1	TRBV6-6	TRBJ1-2	TGTGCCAGCGGATGGACAGGGAGACGGTATGGCTACACCTTC	CASGWTGRRYGYTF
.	.	TRBV5-1	TRBJ2-7	TGCGCCAGCAGCTTAACGGGACCATCCTACGAGCAGTACTTC	CASSLTGPSYEQYF
.	.	TRBV28	TRBJ1-1	TGTGCCAGCAGTGTCAGGGGTGGCGCTGAAGCTTTCTTT	CASSVRGGAEAFF
.	.	TRBV10-1	TRBJ2-3	TGCGCCAGCAGTGAGGGCCTTGAAGTAGATACGCAGTATTTT	CASSEGLEVDTQYF
once	.	TRBV4-1	TRBJ2-3	TGCGCCAGCAGCCAAGACGACTTGTCCTTTACAGATACGCAGTATTTT	CASSQDDLSFTDTQYF
.	TRBD2	TRBV10-3	TRBJ2-2	TGTGCCATCAGTGCGGGGGGGAACACCGGGGAGCTGTTTTTT	CAISAGGNTGELFF
.	.	TRBV6-5	TRBJ1-5	TGTGCCAGCAGGGACACCTGGTCGAGCAATCAGCCCCAGCATTTT	CASRDTWSSNQPQHF
once	.	TRBV7-6	TRBJ2-3	TGTGCCAGCAGCTCAAACAGGGGACTGCAGTATTTT	CASSSNRGLQYF
.	.	TRBV30	TRBJ2-3	TGTGCCTGGAGTGGCCTCAGGGAAAGCACAGATACGCAGTATTTT	CAWSGLRESTDTQYF
.	.	TRBV30	TRBJ2-3	TGTGCCTGGACGGCAGCCACAGATACGCAGTATTTT	CAWTAATDTQYF
.	TRBD1	TRBV4-1	TRBJ1-5	TGCGCCAGCAGCCAAGATTCAGGGACAGACCCCAAGGGATATAGCAATCAGCCCCAGCATTTT	CASSQDSGTDPKGYSNQPQHF
.	TRBD1	TRBV2	TRBJ2-7	TGTGCCAGCAGCGCCTGGGACAGGCAACTAGAGCAGTACTTC	CASSAWDRQLEQYF
once	.	TRBV6-1	TRBJ2-7	TGTGCCAGCAGTGCATTAGAATTCGAGGGATACGAGCAGTACTTC	CASSALEFEGYEQYF
few	TRBD1	TRBV7-9	TRBJ1-2	TGTGCCAGCAGCTTGGGACAGACCTATGGCTACACCTTC	CASSLGQTYGYTF
.	.	TRBV5-5	TRBJ1-3	TGTGCCAGCAGCTTCGACGGAAATGGAAACACCATATATTTT	CASSFDGNGNTIYF
.	.	TRBV6-1	TRBJ2-3	TGTGCCAGCCGGTCTGGGGATACGCAGTATTTT	CASRSGDTQYF
.	.	TRBV2	TRBJ2-2	TGTGCCAGCAGTGATGACACCGGGGAGCTGTTTTTT	CASSDDTGELFF
.	TRBD2	TRBV6-1	TRBJ2-1	TGTGCCAGCACCGGGAGGTTTATCGATGAGCAGTTCTTC	CASTGRFIDEQFF
.	TRBD1	TRBV15	TRBJ2-5	TGTGCCACCAGCAGCTACAGGGGCGGAGGAGAGACCCAGTACTTC	CATSSYRGGGETQYF
.	.	TRBV4-2	TRBJ2-7	TGTGCCAGCAGCCAAGATCTGGGACTCGTCTACGAGCAGTACTTC	CASSQDLGLVYEQYF
.	TRBD2	TRBV10-3	TRBJ2-7	TGTGCCATCAGAAGCGGGAGGGCCGTTCGGGAGCAGTACTTC	CAIRSGRAVREQYF
.	.	TRBV6-5	TRBJ2-7	TGTGCCAGCAGTTACGCAGGGGCGGCCACCTACGAGCAGTACTTC	CASSYAGAATYEQYF
.	.	TRBV7-9	TRBJ2-7	TGTGCCAGCGGGGGGTGGGGTGCGAACGAGCAGTACTTC	CASGGWGANEQYF
.	.	TRBV5-8	TRBJ1-2	TGTGCCAGCAGCTTGGAGGGGGGAGGTGGCTACACCTTC	CASSLEGGGGYTF
.	TRBD2	TRBV11-2	TRBJ2-7	TGTGCCAGCAGCTTAGATTGGAAGCGGGAGCCCTACGAGCAGTACTTC	CASSLDWKREPYEQYF
.	.	TRBV20-1	TRBJ2-7	TGCAGTGCTAGAGGCTACGAGCAGTACTTC	CSARGYEQYF
.	TRBD1	TRBV5-6	TRBJ1-1	TGTGCCACTTCACCCGGGACAGGGATGGGCCACACTGAAGCTTTCTTT	CATSPGTGMGHTEAFF
.	TRBD1	TRBV27	TRBJ2-7	TGTGCCAGCAGTGGACAGGGCTACGAGCAGTACTTC	CASSGQGYEQYF
.	.	TRBV5-6	TRBJ2-7	TGTGCCAGCAGCTTGGCCGTGATAGCTGGAGCCTCCGAGCAGTACTTC	CASSLAVIAGASEQYF
.	TRBD2	TRBV2	TRBJ2-7	TGTGCCAGCAGGGCCCCGCTTGCGGGGGTTTACGAGCAGTACTTC	CASRAPLAGVYEQYF
.	.	TRBV4-1	TRBJ1-3	TGCGCCACCAGCCAATGGGGGTTTAACACCATATATTTT	CATSQWGFNTIYF
.	.	TRBV19	TRBJ2-7	TGTGCCAGTAGTTCCGGCCCCTCCTACGAGCAGTACTTC	CASSSGPSYEQYF
.	.	TRBV19	TRBJ2-7	TGTGCCAGTAGTATAGGGACGGGCGAGCAGTACTTC	CASSIGTGEQYF
.	.	TRBV5-1	TRBJ1-1	TGCGCCAGCGGGTTCTACGAGGGTGGGATGAACACTGAAGCTTTCTTT	CASGFYEGGMNTEAFF
.	.	TRBV18	TRBJ1-1	TGTGCCAGCTCTCCGAACACTGAAGCTTTCTTT	CASSPNTEAFF
.	.	TRBV25-1	TRBJ2-5	TGTGCCAGCAGACCGAGACAGTACCAAGAGACCCAGTACTTC	CASRPRQYQETQYF
.	.	TRBV28	TRBJ2-2	TGTGCCAGCAGTTTACTCGCCGGCACCGGGGAGCTGTTTTTT	CASSLLAGTGELFF
.	TRBD1	TRBV9	TRBJ1-1	TGTGCCAGCAGCGTAGGGCACCTTGACAGGGGGAATTCTGAAGCTTTCTTT	CASSVGHLDRGNSEAFF
.	TRBD2	TRBV14	TRBJ2-1	TGTGCCAGCAGCCAAGAACAGCGGGAGATCGATGAGCAGTTCTTC	CASSQEQREIDEQFF
.	.	TRBV29-1	TRBJ2-7	TGCAGCGTGTACACGAATACCTACGAGCAGTACTTC	CSVYTNTYEQYF
.	TRBD1	TRBV27	TRBJ2-5	TGTGCCAGCAGTTCAGGGACAGTCCAAGAGACCCAGTACTTC	CASSSGTVQETQYF
once	.	TRBV4-1	TRBJ2-6	TGCGCCAGCAGTATGACCTCTGGGGCCAACGTCCTGACTTTC	CASSMTSGANVLTF
.	.	TRBV5-8	TRBJ2-2	TGTGCCAGCAGCTTAGTTTCTTGGCAGTCCACCGGGGAGCTGTTTTTT	CASSLVSWQSTGELFF
.	.	TRBV27	TRBJ2-7	TGTGCCAGCAGTTTAAAGCGGGTCTCCTACGAGCAGTACTTC	CASSLKRVSYEQYF
.	TRBD1	TRBV28	TRBJ2-7	TGTGCCAGCAGTGTACCGGGACAGGGGGCCGTATACTCCTACGAGCAGTACTTC	CASSVPGQGAVYSYEQYF
.	TRBD2	TRBV27	TRBJ2-1	TGTGCCAGCATGGCGGGAGGAATCTACAATGAGCAGTTCTTC	CASMAGGIYNEQFF
.	TRBD1	TRBV7-9	TRBJ2-1	TGTGCCAGCAGCTTAGTCTTTTGGACAGGGAAATACAATGAGCAGTTCTTC	CASSLVFWTGKYNEQFF
few	TRBD2	TRBV29-1	TRBJ2-3	TGCAGCGTCCCAGGGGGACTAGCGGGATCAGATACGCAGTATTTT	CSVPGGLAGSDTQYF
.	TRBD1	TRBV2	TRBJ2-5	TGTGCCAGCAGGGCACTGGGACAGGGGATCCAAGAGACCCAGTACTTC	CASRALGQGIQETQYF
.	.	TRBV6-6	TRBJ2-7	TGTGCCAGCAGTTACGGGGCAGGGGTGGACGAGCAGTACTTC	CASSYGAGVDEQYF
few	TRBD1	TRBV12-5	TRBJ2-3	TGTGCTAGTGGTCTCAACGAAATAACAGGGGACCCAGATACGCAGTATTTT	CASGLNEITGDPDTQYF
.	TRBD1	TRBV7-9	TRBJ2-7	TGTGCCAGCAGGGGTGTTATTGAAGGGGGCGATTGGTACGAGCAGTACTTC	CASRGVIEGGDWYEQYF
.	.	TRBV27	TRBJ2-3	TGTGCCAGCAGTTTATCCAGGGGGGGGGTCGATACGCAGTATTTT	CASSLSRGGVDTQYF